This entry is about one TCR beta chain. No antigen is known for it. The junction and the germline gene differ at one end; a read error may be behind it. CDR3 length: 14 residues. The germline V gene has CDR1 SQVTM and CDR2 ANQGSEA. This sample was taken from a study of blood T cells in healthy people across ages. The study, taken as a whole, reports: Per million T cells, TCR beta diversity dropped about linearly as age rose.

Each of the donors had roughly 9.7 milliliters of peripheral blood drawn into EDTA-treated Vacutainer tubes. Sample-barcoded 5' priming and a J-beta primer mix drove a second PCR of roughly 6 to 12 cycles. TCRdb analysed the 5' RACE reads with MiXCR anew, one entry per CDR3 protein. The sample yields 1.5 million to 2 million distinct CDR3 sequences, around 50% seen once. Sequencing was performed on blood. This chain uses TRBV29-1 with TRBJ2-3; perhaps D is TRBD1 or TRBD2 (7 bases each). This sequence originates from a woman aged 40-49 years in good health. The CDR3 DNA follows: TGCAGCGTTGAAAGGGAGGGGGCCACAGATAGGCAGTATTTT. Its protein product is CSVEREGATDRQYF.